The 6 T cell receptor beta chains below were found in one sample sequenced in a study of blood T cells in healthy people across ages. A second PCR, run for roughly 7 to 11 cycles, used a sample-barcoded 5' primer plus a J-beta primer mix. TCRdb used MiXCR to reprocess the 5' RACE reads, holding one entry per CDR3 protein. Here the sample spans 1.5 million to 2 million distinct CDR3 sequences, 28% being singletons. The material sequenced was blood. The receptors here all came from a woman between 25 and 40 years old in good health.

To note about this clonotype: A much larger clone is a single base away; this may be a read error. The rearrangement uses TRBV29-1 and TRBJ2-1; 11 nucleotides line up with TRBD2. CDR1 and CDR2 from the germline V gene are SQVTM and ANQGSEA. The CDR3 runs to 15 residues. For the CDR3, the DNA is TGCGGCGCTCCCAAGGGACTAGCGGCAAACAATGAGCAGTTCTTC. Amino acid sequence: CGAPKGLAANNEQFF.

To note about this clonotype: The junction shows a germline mismatch at one end, possibly a read error. The chain joins TRBV12-3 or TRBV12-4 to TRBJ2-2, with D uncertain. The CDR3 has 18 amino acids. The CDR3 loop is CAGSLKLAQNRNTGELFF. The CDR3, as DNA: TGTGCCGGCAGTTTGAAGTTGGCGCAAAACAGAAACACCGGGGAGCTGTTTTTT.

This clonotype was seen at least ten times. The chain carries TRBV11-2 and TRBJ2-3; possibly TRBD2 for D (5 bases). Germline CDR1 SGHAT, CDR2 FQNNGV. V was trimmed by 5 bases and J by 4 bases, leaving 16 bases between them. This CDR3 region has 15 residues. CDR3 sequence reads: CASSPDGLLADTQYF. CDR3 coding DNA: TGTGCCAGCAGCCCCGACGGACTTTTGGCAGATACGCAGTATTTT.

This clonotype was seen a few times. The chain carries TRBV9 and TRBJ2-7, with 10 positions matching TRBD2. This CDR3 spans 15 amino acids. The J segment lost 1 base and the V segment lost 0 bases, leaving 1 base of the junction unmatched. CDR1 is SGDLS and CDR2 is YYNGEE in the germline V gene. CDR3 protein: CASSVVAGGSYEQYF. The CDR3 nucleotides are TGTGCCAGCAGCGTAGTAGCGGGAGGATCCTACGAGCAGTACTTC.

In this sample, this clonotype turned up a few times. The rearrangement links TRBV28 to TRBJ2-3; D tentatively fits TRBD1 or TRBD2 (5 bases each). Between the trimmed V and J ends, which lost 6 bases and 3 bases, there was a span of 16 bases. The germline V gene has CDR1 MDHEN and CDR2 SYDVKM. The CDR3 contains 15 residues. This CDR3 reads CASSLRGPYTDTQYF. The CDR3 DNA is TGTGCCAGCAGCCTACGGGGCCCCTATACAGATACGCAGTATTTT. The full variable domain, its missing parts supplied by reference TRBV28 and TRBJ2-3, is DVKVTQSSRYLVKRTGEKVFLECVQDMDHENMFWYRQDPGLGLRLIYFSYDVKMKEKGDIPEGYSVSREKKERFSLILESASTNQTSMYLCASSLRGPYTDTQYFGPGTRLTVL.

This clonotype turned up a few times. The genes are TRBV11-2 and TRBJ1-1; no clear D gene. The CDR3 is 13 amino acids. V was cut by 5 bases and J by 0 bases, with 7 bases left in between. Germline V gene lookup returns CDR1 SGHAT and CDR2 FQNNGV. This CDR3 is CASSRELNTEAFF. The CDR3 coding sequence is TGTGCCAGCAGCAGGGAGCTGAACACTGAAGCTTTCTTT.